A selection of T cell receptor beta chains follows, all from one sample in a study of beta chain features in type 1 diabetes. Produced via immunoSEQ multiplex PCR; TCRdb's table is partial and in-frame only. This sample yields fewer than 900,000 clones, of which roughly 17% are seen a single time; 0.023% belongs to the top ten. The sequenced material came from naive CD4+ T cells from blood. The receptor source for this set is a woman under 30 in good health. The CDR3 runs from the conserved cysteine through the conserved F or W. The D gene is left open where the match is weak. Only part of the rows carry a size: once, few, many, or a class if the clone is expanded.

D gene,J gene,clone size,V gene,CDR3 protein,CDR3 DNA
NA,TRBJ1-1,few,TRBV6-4,CASKVESQGNTEAFF,TGTGCCAGCAAAGTCGAATCACAGGGGAACACTGAAGCTTTCTTT
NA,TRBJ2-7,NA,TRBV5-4,CASSQAAGQGIYEQYF,TGTGCCAGCAGCCAAGCCGCAGGGCAAGGGATCTACGAGCAGTACTTC
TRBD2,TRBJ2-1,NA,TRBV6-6,CASSARLAERQFF,TGTGCCAGCAGTGCCCGACTAGCGGAACGACAGTTCTTC
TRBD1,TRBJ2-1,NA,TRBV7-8,CASSRTGGGNEQFF,TGTGCCAGCAGCCGGACAGGGGGAGGCAATGAGCAGTTCTTC
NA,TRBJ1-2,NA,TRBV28,CASSTGIYGYTF,TGTGCCAGCTCCACCGGGATCTATGGCTACACCTTC
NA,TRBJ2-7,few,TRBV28,CASVSGLTYEQYF,TGTGCCAGCGTAAGCGGGCTAACCTACGAGCAGTACTTC
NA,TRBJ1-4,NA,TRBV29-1,CSVEQGKLFF,TGCAGCGTTGAGCAGGGAAAACTGTTTTTT
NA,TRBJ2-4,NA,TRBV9,CASSVEDGAGLAKNIQYF,TGTGCCAGCAGCGTAGAGGATGGGGCGGGACTAGCCAAAAACATTCAGTACTTC
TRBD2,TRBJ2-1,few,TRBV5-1,CASSLALTSGMRDEQFF,TGCGCCAGCAGCTTGGCGTTGACTAGCGGGATGAGGGATGAGCAGTTCTTC
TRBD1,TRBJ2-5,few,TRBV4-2,CASGQGRHQETQYF,TGTGCCAGCGGACAGGGTCGTCACCAAGAGACCCAGTACTTC
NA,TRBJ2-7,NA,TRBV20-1,CSAIQGGEQYF,TGCAGTGCAATACAGGGTGGCGAGCAGTACTTC
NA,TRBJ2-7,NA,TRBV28,CASRLDRAGTYEQYF,TGTGCCAGCAGATTAGATAGGGCTGGGACCTACGAGCAGTACTTC
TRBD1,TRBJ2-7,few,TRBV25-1,CASGRSGGVYEQYF,TGTGCCAGCGGTCGGTCAGGGGGCGTGTACGAGCAGTACTTC
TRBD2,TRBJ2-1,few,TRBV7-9,CASSLLLADYETNEQFF,TGTGCCAGCAGCTTACTCCTAGCGGATTATGAGACGAATGAGCAGTTCTTC
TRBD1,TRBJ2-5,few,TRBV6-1,CASSERQGPQETQYF,TGTGCCAGCAGTGAAAGACAGGGACCTCAGGAGACCCAGTACTTC
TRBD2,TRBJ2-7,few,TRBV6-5,CASSSPTSGDYEQYF,TGTGCCAGCAGTAGCCCCACTAGCGGGGATTACGAGCAGTACTTC
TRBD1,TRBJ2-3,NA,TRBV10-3,CATLTGRLTDTQYF,TGTGCCACGCTGACAGGGCGGCTCACAGATACGCAGTATTTT
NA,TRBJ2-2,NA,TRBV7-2,CASSLVSVAANTGELFF,TGTGCCAGCAGCTTAGTTTCCGTAGCGGCGAACACCGGGGAGCTGTTTTTT
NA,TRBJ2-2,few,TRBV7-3,CASSLSGQGSSGELFF,TGTGCCAGCAGCTTAAGTGGGCAGGGAAGTTCCGGGGAGCTGTTTTTT
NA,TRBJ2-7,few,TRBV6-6,CASSYPGTPYEQYF,TGTGCCAGCAGTTACCCCGGTACACCCTACGAGCAGTACTTC
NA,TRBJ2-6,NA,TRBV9,CASSVGVWTASSGANVLTF,TGTGCCAGCAGCGTGGGGGTTTGGACAGCTAGCTCTGGGGCCAACGTCCTGACTTTC
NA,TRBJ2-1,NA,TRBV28,CASSQPLESGYNEQFF,TGTGCCAGCAGCCAGCCGCTGGAGTCTGGGTACAATGAGCAGTTCTTC
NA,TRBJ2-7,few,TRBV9,CASSPRERIYEQYF,TGTGCCAGCAGCCCCCGGGAACGGATCTACGAGCAGTACTTC
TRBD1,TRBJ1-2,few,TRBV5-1,CASSLTGAQVRGGYTF,TGCGCCAGCAGCTTGACAGGGGCCCAGGTCAGAGGTGGCTACACCTTC
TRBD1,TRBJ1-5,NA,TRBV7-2,CASSPQSGTVNQPQHF,TGTGCCAGCAGCCCCCAGTCAGGGACAGTCAATCAGCCCCAGCATTTT
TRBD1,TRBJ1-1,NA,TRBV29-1,CSVKTTGVANTEAFF,TGCAGCGTCAAAACAACAGGGGTAGCAAACACTGAAGCTTTCTTT
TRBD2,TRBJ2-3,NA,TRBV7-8,CASSLVREGRGSSDTQYF,TGTGCCAGCAGCTTAGTACGGGAGGGCCGAGGTAGTTCAGATACGCAGTATTTT
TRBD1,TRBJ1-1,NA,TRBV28,CASSQGAREAFF,TGTGCCAGCTCACAGGGGGCGAGAGAAGCTTTCTTT
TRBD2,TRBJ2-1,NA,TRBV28,CASSSRLAGGHEQFF,TGTGCCAGCAGTTCCAGACTAGCGGGAGGCCATGAGCAGTTCTTC
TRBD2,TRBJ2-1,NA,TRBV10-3,CAIGFLAGVGSNEQFF,TGTGCCATCGGATTTCTAGCGGGAGTCGGATCAAATGAGCAGTTCTTC
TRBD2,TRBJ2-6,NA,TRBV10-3,CAISRGSLAGTVNVLTF,TGTGCCATCAGTCGAGGGTCACTAGCGGGAACGGTCAACGTCCTGACTTTC
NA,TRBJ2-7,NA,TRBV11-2,CASSRRGAGEQYF,TGTGCCAGCAGCCGTAGGGGGGCTGGGGAGCAGTACTTC
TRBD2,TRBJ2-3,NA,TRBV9,CASSAGGWADTQYF,TGTGCCAGTTCAGCGGGAGGATGGGCAGATACGCAGTATTTT
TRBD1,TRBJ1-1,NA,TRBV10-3,CAIRGQGLTEAFF,TGTGCCATCAGGGGACAGGGGTTGACTGAAGCTTTCTTT
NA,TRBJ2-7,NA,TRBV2,CASSGNMGVFYF,TGTGCCAGCAGCGGTAACATGGGTGTTTTTTACTTC
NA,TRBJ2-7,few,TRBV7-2,CASSLASGTGGEQYF,TGTGCCAGCAGCTTAGCGTCTGGGACTGGGGGAGAGCAGTACTTC
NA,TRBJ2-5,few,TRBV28,CASSLRETQYF,TGTGCCAGCAGTTTACGAGAGACCCAGTACTTC
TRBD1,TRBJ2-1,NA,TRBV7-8,CASSLRDSAYNEQFF,TGTGCCAGCAGCTTACGGGACAGTGCCTACAATGAGCAGTTCTTC
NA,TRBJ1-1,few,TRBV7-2,CASSLVSAPRAFF,TGTGCCAGCAGCTTAGTATCGGCGCCTCGGGCTTTCTTT
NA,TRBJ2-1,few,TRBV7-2,CASSLSGWRSLEQFF,TGTGCCAGCAGTTTAAGCGGTTGGAGATCGCTTGAGCAGTTCTTC